Presented here are 8 T cell receptor beta chains from one specimen sequenced in a study of blood T cell repertoires in COVID-19. Using immunoSEQ multiplex PCR, the repertoire was profiled, and TCRdb retains in-frame clones only, with some absent. The table lists hundreds of thousands of clones, about 90% of them singletons. The sequenced sample was peripheral blood. Receptor source: a woman under 40 with COVID-19, enrolled during active disease.

The V call is TRBV5-8, the J call TRBJ1-2; 7 positions match TRBD1. Germline values: CDR1 SGHTS, CDR2 YDEGEE. J gave up 3 bases and V 5 bases, and 10 bases lay outside the gene matches. The CDR3 extends over 15 amino acids. CDR3 sequence reads: CASSSTGTAHYGYTF. CDR3 coding DNA: TGTGCCAGCAGTTCCACCGGGACAGCTCACTATGGCTACACCTTC.

Here the CDR3 reads CASSLTKTSGGEGTQYF. CDR3 in DNA: TGCGCCAGCAGCCTGACGAAGACTAGCGGGGGGGAAGGGACCCAGTACTTC. The rearrangement joins TRBV5-1 to TRBJ2-5, with 14 bases matching TRBD2. With 4 bases clipped from V and 7 bases from J, the junction kept 12 bases outside the gene matches. Germline V CDR1 and CDR2: SGHRS, YFSETQ. There are 17 residues in the CDR3.

The gene calls are TRBV7-9 and TRBJ1-4; 8 positions match TRBD1. The trim removed 3 bases at V and 12 bases at J, leaving 12 bases unmatched. Germline assignment: CDR1 SEHNR and CDR2 FQNEAQ (reference sequence). The CDR3 spans 15 residues. CDR3: CASSFPGQGVEELFF. The CDR3 nucleotides are TGTGCCAGCAGCTTCCCCGGACAGGGAGTAGAGGAACTGTTTTTT. The full variable domain, rest sourced from reference TRBV7-9 and TRBJ1-4, is DTGVSQNPRHKITKRGQNVTFRCDPISEHNRLYWYRQTLGQGPEFLTYFQNEAQLEKSRLLSDRFSAERPKGSFSTLEIQRTEQGDSAMYLCASSFPGQGVEELFFGSGTQLSVL.

The chain is built from TRBV28 and TRBJ1-2, with TRBD1 matching over 7 bases. The ends lost 7 bases at V and 7 bases at J; junction bases unmatched: 6. CDR1 MDHEN and CDR2 SYDVKM come from the germline V gene. CDR3 length: 12 amino acids. The CDR3 nucleotides read TGTGCCAGCACGACAGGGTCGAGTGGCTACACCTTC. Amino acid sequence: CASTTGSSGYTF.

CDR3 bases: TGTGCCAGCAGCGGACGGACTAGCGGGGGCTCCGGCAATGAGCAGTTCTTC. This translates into CASSGRTSGGSGNEQFF. This rearrangement joins TRBV9 to TRBJ2-1, with TRBD2 matching over 13 bases. Germline loops: CDR1 SGDLS, CDR2 YYNGEE. The CDR3 loop spans 17 amino acids. V gave up 3 bases and J gave up 6 bases; unmatched junction bases: 9.

The chain links TRBV7-9 to TRBJ2-7, with a tentative D call TRBD1 (5 bases). The CDR3 length is 14 residues. Germline CDR1 and CDR2: SEHNR and FQNEAQ (reference sequence). V was cut by 0 bases and J by 4 bases, with 10 bases left in between. The CDR3 spells CASSLAGQGYEQYF. The CDR3 region has the DNA TGTGCCAGCAGCTTAGCTGGCCAGGGTTACGAGCAGTACTTC.

The chain is built from TRBV5-4 and TRBJ2-1; the D gene is possibly TRBD1 (5 bases). Germline CDR1 and CDR2: SGHNT and YYREEE (reference sequence). CDR3 length: 17 residues. Trimming pared 4 bases from V and 1 base from J, leaving 18 bases between. The CDR3 region has the DNA TGTGCCAGCAGCCCTAGGGGTTCGCGGCTGTCCTACAATGAGCAGTTCTTC. It translates to CASSPRGSRLSYNEQFF.

This clone has only one observation. The chain employs TRBV7-2 and TRBJ1-3, with TRBD1 identical over 7 bases. V lost 4 bases, J lost 2 bases, and 2 bases stayed unmatched. This CDR3 has 14 amino acids. Germline loops: CDR1 SGHTA, CDR2 FQGNSA. The CDR3 region is CASSWTGPGNTIYF. CDR3 nucleotide sequence: TGTGCCAGCAGCTGGACAGGCCCTGGAAACACCATATATTTT.